The following is a T cell receptor beta chain sequence with its context. The target antigen is unknown. The sample is drawn from a study of T cells in localized non-small cell lung cancer. The CDR3 spans 17 residues. The V and J ends lost 9 bases and 6 bases, in that order; junction bases with no gene match: 16. The germline V gene has CDR1 MDHEN and CDR2 SYDVKM. Overall study findings and caveats: Analysis by sequencing included only one tumor region, so heterogeneity remains possible. Adjacent lung held a median approximately 57 of the top 100 tumor clones. There was higher T cell clonality in uninvolved adjacent lung than in tumor, and it was highest there. With higher T cell density in blood came longer overall survival.

Some clones are missing from TCRdb's copy, which holds only in-frame ones; the method was immunoSEQ multiplex PCR. The table includes 25,000 to 30,000 clones, more than 70% detected once. The sequence came from a female donor of 60 years or more with stage III squamous cell lung carcinoma. This chain joins TRBV28 and TRBJ2-1; 11 nucleotides match TRBD2. This specimen consisted of peripheral blood, obtained before any cancer treatment. CDR3 residues: CASTIAGGPVLGNEQFF. The CDR3 DNA follows: TGTGCCAGTACCATAGCGGGAGGGCCGGTACTTGGCAATGAGCAGTTCTTC.